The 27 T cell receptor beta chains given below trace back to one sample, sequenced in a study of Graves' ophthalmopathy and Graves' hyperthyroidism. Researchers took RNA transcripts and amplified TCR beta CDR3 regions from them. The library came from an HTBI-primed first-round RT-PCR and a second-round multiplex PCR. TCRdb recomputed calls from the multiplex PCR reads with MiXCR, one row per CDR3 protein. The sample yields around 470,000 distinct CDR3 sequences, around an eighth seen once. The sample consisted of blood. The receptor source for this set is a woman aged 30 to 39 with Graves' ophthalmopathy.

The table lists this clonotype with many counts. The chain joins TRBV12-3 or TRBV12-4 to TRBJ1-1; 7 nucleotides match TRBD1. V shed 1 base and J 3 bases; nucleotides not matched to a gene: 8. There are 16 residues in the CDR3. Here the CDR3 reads CASSLEGGGVDTEAFF. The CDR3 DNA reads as TGTGCCAGCAGTTTAGAAGGGGGCGGGGTCGACACTGAAGCTTTCTTT.

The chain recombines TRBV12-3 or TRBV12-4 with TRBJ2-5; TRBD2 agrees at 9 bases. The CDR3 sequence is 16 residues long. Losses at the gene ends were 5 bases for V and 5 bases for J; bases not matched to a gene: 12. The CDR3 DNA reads TGTGCCAGCAGTATAGACACTAGCGGGTTAGGGGAGACCCAGTACTTC. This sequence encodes CASSIDTSGLGETQYF.

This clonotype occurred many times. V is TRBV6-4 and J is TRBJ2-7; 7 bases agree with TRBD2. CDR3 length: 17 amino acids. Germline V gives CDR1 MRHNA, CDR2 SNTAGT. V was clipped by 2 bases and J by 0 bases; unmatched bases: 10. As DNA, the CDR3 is TGTGCCAGCAGTGACCAGGTGGGGGAGGGTTTCTCCTACGAGCAGTACTTC. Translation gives CASSDQVGEGFSYEQYF.

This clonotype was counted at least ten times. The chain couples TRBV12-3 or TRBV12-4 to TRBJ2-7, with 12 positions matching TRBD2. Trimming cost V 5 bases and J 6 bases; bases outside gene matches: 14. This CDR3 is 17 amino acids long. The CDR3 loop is CASSPRTSGTPKGEQYF. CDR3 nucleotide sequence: TGTGCCAGCAGTCCACGGACTAGCGGGACCCCTAAGGGCGAGCAGTACTTC.

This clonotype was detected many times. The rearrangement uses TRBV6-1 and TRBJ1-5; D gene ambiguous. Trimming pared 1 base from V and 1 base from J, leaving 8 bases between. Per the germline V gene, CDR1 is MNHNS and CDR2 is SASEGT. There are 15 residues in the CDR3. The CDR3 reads CASSEVGSSNQPQHF. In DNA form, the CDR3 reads TGTGCCAGCAGTGAAGTGGGTTCGAGCAATCAGCCCCAGCATTTT.

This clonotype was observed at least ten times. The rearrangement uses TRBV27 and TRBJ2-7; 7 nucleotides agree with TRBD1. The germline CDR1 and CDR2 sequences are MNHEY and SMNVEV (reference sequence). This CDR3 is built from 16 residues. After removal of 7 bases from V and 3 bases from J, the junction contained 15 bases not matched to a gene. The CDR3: CASKPTTGERGYEQYF. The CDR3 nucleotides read TGTGCCAGCAAACCCACTACAGGGGAACGGGGCTACGAGCAGTACTTC.

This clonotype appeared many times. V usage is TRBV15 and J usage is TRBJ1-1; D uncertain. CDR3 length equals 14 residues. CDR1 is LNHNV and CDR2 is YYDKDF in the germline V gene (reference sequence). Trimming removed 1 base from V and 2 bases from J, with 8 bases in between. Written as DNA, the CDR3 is TGTGCCACCAGCAGAGTGTCTCGAAACACTGAAGCTTTCTTT. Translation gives CATSRVSRNTEAFF.

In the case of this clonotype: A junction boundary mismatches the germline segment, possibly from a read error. In DNA form, the CDR3 reads TGTGCCAGCGGCCAAAGGACTAGCGGCCAAGAGACCCAGTACTTC. Protein sequence: CASGQRTSGQETQYF. The chain is built from TRBV3-1 and TRBJ2-5; the match to TRBD2 covers 10 bases. Looked up from germline, CDR1 is LGHDT and CDR2 is YNNKEL (reference sequence). This CDR3 contains 15 residues.

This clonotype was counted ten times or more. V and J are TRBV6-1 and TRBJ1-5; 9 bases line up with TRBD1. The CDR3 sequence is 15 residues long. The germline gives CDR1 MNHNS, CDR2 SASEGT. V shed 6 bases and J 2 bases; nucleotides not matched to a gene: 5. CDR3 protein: CASRSDRGGNQPQHF. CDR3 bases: TGTGCCAGCAGATCGGACAGGGGAGGCAATCAGCCCCAGCATTTT.

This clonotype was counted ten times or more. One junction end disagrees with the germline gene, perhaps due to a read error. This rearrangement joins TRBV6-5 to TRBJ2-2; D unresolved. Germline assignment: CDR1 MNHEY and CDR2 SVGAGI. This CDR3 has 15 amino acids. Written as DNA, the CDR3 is TGTGCCGGCAGTTACTCTTTCGGGTTCACCGGGGAGCTGTTTTTT. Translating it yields CAGSYSFGFTGELFF.

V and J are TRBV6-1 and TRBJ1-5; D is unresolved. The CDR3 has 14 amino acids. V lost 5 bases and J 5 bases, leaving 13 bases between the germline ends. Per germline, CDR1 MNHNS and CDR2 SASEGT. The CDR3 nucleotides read TGTGCCAGCAGTCCATCGGGGTCATATCAGCCCCAGCATTTT. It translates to CASSPSGSYQPQHF.

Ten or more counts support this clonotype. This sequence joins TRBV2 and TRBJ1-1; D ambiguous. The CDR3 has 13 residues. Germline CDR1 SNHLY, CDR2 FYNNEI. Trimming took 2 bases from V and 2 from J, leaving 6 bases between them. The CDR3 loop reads CASSETENTEAFF. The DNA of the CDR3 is TGTGCCAGCAGTGAAACAGAAAACACTGAAGCTTTCTTT.

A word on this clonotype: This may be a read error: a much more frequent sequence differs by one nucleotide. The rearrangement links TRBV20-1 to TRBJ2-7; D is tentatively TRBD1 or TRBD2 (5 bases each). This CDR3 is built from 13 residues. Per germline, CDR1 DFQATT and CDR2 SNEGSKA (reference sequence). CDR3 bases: TGCGGTGCTAGCCCGGATGGGGGTTACGAGCAGTACTTC. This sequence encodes CGASPDGGYEQYF.

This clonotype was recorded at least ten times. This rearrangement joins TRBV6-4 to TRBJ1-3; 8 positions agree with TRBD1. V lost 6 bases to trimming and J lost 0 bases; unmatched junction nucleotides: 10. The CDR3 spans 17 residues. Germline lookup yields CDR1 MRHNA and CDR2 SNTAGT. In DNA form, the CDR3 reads TGTGCCAGCAGGACCGAGACAGGGGTCCCCTCTGGAAACACCATATATTTT. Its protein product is CASRTETGVPSGNTIYF.

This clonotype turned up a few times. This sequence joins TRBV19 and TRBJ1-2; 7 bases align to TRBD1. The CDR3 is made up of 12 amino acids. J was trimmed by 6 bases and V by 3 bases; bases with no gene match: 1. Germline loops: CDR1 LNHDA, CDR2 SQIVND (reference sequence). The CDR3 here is CASSMTGNGYTF. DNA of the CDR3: TGTGCCAGTAGTATGACAGGGAATGGCTACACCTTC.

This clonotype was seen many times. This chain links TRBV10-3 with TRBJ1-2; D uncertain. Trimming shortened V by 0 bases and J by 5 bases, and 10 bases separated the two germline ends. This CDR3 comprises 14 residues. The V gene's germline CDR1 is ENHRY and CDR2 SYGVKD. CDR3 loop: CAISESTRFYGYTF. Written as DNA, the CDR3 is TGTGCCATCAGTGAGTCCACACGATTTTATGGCTACACCTTC.

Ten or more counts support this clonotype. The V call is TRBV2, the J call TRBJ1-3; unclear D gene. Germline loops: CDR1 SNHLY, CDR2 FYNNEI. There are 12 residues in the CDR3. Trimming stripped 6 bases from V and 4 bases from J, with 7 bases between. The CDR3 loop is CASSPLGNTIYF. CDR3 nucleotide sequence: TGTGCCAGCAGCCCCTTGGGAAACACCATATATTTT.

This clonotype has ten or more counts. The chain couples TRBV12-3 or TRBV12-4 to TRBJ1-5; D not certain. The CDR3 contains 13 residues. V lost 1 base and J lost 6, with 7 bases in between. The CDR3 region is CASSLDGVQPQHF. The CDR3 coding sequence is TGTGCCAGCAGTTTAGATGGGGTTCAGCCCCAGCATTTT.

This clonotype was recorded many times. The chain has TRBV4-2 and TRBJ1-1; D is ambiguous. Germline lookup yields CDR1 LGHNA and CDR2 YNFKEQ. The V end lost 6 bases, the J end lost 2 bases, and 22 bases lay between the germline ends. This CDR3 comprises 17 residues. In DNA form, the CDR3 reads TGTGCCAGCAGTCCTCTCCTCATAGCCCTACTAAACACTGAAGCTTTCTTT. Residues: CASSPLLIALLNTEAFF.

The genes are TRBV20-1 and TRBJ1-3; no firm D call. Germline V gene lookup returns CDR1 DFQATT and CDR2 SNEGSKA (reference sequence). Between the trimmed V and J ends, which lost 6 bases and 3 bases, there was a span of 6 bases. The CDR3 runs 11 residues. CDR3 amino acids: CSAPLGNTIYF. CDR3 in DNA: TGCAGTGCACCTCTTGGAAACACCATATATTTT.

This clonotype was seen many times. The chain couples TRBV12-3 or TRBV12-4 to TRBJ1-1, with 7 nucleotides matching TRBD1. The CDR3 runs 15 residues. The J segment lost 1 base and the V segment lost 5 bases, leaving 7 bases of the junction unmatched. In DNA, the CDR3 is TGTGCCAGCAGTCCTATCGGACAGGCGAACACTGAAGCTTTCTTT. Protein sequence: CASSPIGQANTEAFF.

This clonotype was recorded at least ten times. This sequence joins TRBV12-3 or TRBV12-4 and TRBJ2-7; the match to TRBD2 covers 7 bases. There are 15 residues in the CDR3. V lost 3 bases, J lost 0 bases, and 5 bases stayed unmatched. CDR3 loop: CASSFSLADSYEQYF. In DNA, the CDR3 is TGTGCCAGCAGTTTTTCGCTAGCGGACTCCTACGAGCAGTACTTC.

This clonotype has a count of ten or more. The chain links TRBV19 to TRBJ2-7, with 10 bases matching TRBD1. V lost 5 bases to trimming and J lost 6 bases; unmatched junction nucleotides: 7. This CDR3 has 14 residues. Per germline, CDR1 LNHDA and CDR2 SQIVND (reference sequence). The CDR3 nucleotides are TGTGCCAGTAGTCTGACAGGGGGCAGAAGCGAGCAGTACTTC. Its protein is CASSLTGGRSEQYF.

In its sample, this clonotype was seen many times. The CDR3 loop is CASSLMEGARETQYF. In DNA, the CDR3 is TGTGCCAGCAGCCTTATGGAGGGGGCGAGGGAGACCCAGTACTTC. V is TRBV28 and J is TRBJ2-5, with D maybe TRBD1 (7 bases). Trimming took 6 bases from V and 5 from J, leaving 19 bases between them. This CDR3 is built from 15 residues. Germline V lookup: CDR1 MDHEN, CDR2 SYDVKM.

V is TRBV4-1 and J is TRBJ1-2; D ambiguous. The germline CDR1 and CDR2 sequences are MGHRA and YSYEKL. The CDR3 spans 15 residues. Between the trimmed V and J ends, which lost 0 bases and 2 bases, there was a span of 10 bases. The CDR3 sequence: CASSQEVTSNYGYTF. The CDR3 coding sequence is TGCGCCAGCAGCCAAGAAGTGACCTCAAACTATGGCTACACCTTC.

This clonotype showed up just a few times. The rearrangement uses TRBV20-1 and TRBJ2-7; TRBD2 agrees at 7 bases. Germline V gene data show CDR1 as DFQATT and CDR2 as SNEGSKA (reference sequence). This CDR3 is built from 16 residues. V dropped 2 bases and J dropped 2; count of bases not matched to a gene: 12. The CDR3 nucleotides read TGCAGTGCTAGATCGCTAGATGGGGGGGTGACCTACGAGCAGTACTTC. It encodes CSARSLDGGVTYEQYF.

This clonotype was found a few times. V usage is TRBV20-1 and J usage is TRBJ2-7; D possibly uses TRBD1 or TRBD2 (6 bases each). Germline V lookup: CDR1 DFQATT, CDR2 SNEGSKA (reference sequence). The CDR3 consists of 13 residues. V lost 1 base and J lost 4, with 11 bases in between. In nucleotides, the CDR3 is TGCAGTGCTAGAGGGGGGGCGCTTTACGAGCAGTACTTC. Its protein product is CSARGGALYEQYF.